This T cell receptor beta chain was sequenced in a study of cytomegalovirus exposure and HLA in healthy donors. The study's findings and limits: The likely origin of a cluster of highly shared sequence variants was a sequencing artifact. From TCR beta sequences, most subjects' HLA-A and HLA-B alleles were reportedly predicted accurately. In a later analysis, at a false discovery rate of 0.05, about 17,000 TCR beta sequences matched HLA alleles.

PCR involved 60 Vbeta and 13 Jbeta primers. TCRdb's copy holds only in-frame clones and misses some; the assay was immunoSEQ multiplex PCR. The sample holds under 200,000 clones; about 70% are singletons and the top ten take around 4%. Comment on this clone: Its antigen is as yet unknown.

The germline V gene has CDR1 MNHEY and CDR2 SVGAGI. This CDR3 is built from 15 residues. Germline trimming cut 4 bases from V and 2 bases from J; bases unmatched to any gene: 7. Input material: PBMCs. This sequence joins TRBV6-5 and TRBJ1-2, with 7 nucleotides matching TRBD1. The origin of this receptor is a woman aged 18-29 years in good health and CMV-seropositive. The CDR3 nucleotides read TGTGCCAGCAGTTCCCCGGGACAGAACAACTATGGCTACACCTTC. Its protein product is CASSSPGQNNYGYTF.